The 24 T cell receptor beta chains below were found in one sample sequenced in a study of OX40 agonist ivuxolimab in advanced cancers. TCRdb's copy holds only in-frame clones and misses some; the assay was immunoSEQ multiplex PCR. The repertoire holds tens of thousands of clones, with 91% as singletons. Sequenced material: CD4+ or CD8+ T cells sorted from blood, taken in a trial of the OX40 agonist ivuxolimab. These receptors were collected from an adult with an advanced solid tumor such as melanoma, head and neck, liver or kidney cancer.

The chain couples TRBV6-5 to TRBJ2-7; weak D call: TRBD1 (6 bases). CDR3 size: 15 residues. V lost 0 bases to trimming and J lost 2 bases, with 11 bases between them. Germline V gene sequence: CDR1 MNHEY, CDR2 SVGAGI. The CDR3 coding sequence is TGTGCCAGCAGTTACTCGCGGACAGCGACCTACGAGCAGTACTTC. It encodes CASSYSRTATYEQYF.

The chain links TRBV11-2 to TRBJ2-3, with a weak D call TRBD2 (6 bases). Trimming stripped 0 bases from V and 5 bases from J, with 9 bases between. Germline V gene lookup returns CDR1 SGHAT and CDR2 FQNNGV. This CDR3 region has 14 residues. The CDR3 here is CASSLDLGGDTQYF. The CDR3 DNA sequence: TGTGCCAGCAGCTTAGATCTCGGGGGAGATACGCAGTATTTT.

The chain joins TRBV4-1 to TRBJ1-1, with unresolved D. This CDR3 contains 14 residues. Deletions cut 0 bases from V and 1 base from J, with 6 bases between. Looked up from germline, CDR1 is MGHRA and CDR2 is YSYEKL. The CDR3 loop reads CASSQEGGNTEAFF. The CDR3 nucleotides read TGCGCCAGCAGCCAAGAAGGCGGGAACACTGAAGCTTTCTTT.

In this sample, this clone turned up a few times. This chain connects TRBV13 to TRBJ2-7, with D perhaps matching TRBD1 (6 bases). Trimming left V 5 bases short and J 4 bases short, with 15 bases between. Germline CDR1 and CDR2: PRHDT and FYEKMQ (reference sequence). The CDR3 sequence is 14 residues long. DNA for the CDR3: TGTGCCAGCAGCGCAGGACAGAAACTGTACGAGCAGTACTTC. It codes for CASSAGQKLYEQYF.

This clone was seen a single time. This rearrangement joins TRBV2 to TRBJ2-7, with D perhaps matching TRBD2 (6 bases). This CDR3 region has 14 residues. Trimming left V 7 bases short and J 4 bases short, with 17 bases between. Germline V CDR1 and CDR2: SNHLY, FYNNEI. The CDR3 sequence is CASIGPRGNYEQYF. The CDR3 DNA reads as TGTGCCAGCATAGGACCGCGGGGCAATTACGAGCAGTACTTC.

The V call is TRBV13, the J call TRBJ2-4, with D unresolved. The V end lost 1 base, the J end lost 0 bases, and 7 bases lay between the germline ends. Looked up from germline, CDR1 is PRHDT and CDR2 is FYEKMQ (reference sequence). The CDR3 runs 15 residues. Here the CDR3 reads CASSLAGLAKNIQYF. CDR3 in DNA: TGTGCCAGCAGCTTAGCAGGTCTAGCCAAAAACATTCAGTACTTC. Full variable domain (remainder filled in from reference TRBV13 and TRBJ2-4): AAGVIQSPRHLIKEKRETATLKCYPIPRHDTVYWYQQGPGQDPQFLISFYEKMQSDKGSIPDRFSAQQFSDYHSELNMSSLELGDSALYFCASSLAGLAKNIQYFGAGTRLSVL.

This clone was recorded once. The chain has TRBV5-6 and TRBJ1-4, with D maybe TRBD1 (6 bases). V lost 4 bases, J lost 5 bases, and 12 bases lay in between. This CDR3 comprises 14 residues. Germline CDR1 is SGHDT and CDR2 is YYEEEE. This chain's CDR3 is CASSPGRGNEKLFF. The CDR3 region has the DNA TGTGCCAGCAGCCCGGGGAGGGGGAATGAAAAACTGTTTTTT.

J is TRBJ2-1 and V is TRBV27; tentatively, D is TRBD1 or TRBD2 (5 bases each). Trimming took off 3 bases at V and 0 bases at J, with 12 bases between the two ends. The CDR3 spans 16 residues. Germline assignment: CDR1 MNHEY and CDR2 SMNVEV (reference sequence). The CDR3 loop reads CASSFPGTSSYNEQFF. For the CDR3, the DNA is TGTGCCAGCAGTTTCCCGGGGACGAGCTCCTACAATGAGCAGTTCTTC.

The rearrangement joins TRBV7-2 to TRBJ2-1; 8 bases match TRBD2. The V gene's germline CDR1 is SGHTA and CDR2 FQGNSA. CDR3 size: 16 residues. Trimming at V came to 4 bases and at J to 0 bases, leaving 5 bases not matched to a gene. CDR3 bases: TGTGCCAGCAGCTGGAGCGGGGGCAGCTCCTACAATGAGCAGTTCTTC. Its translation is CASSWSGGSSYNEQFF.

The V gene is TRBV11-2, the J gene TRBJ2-1, with D possibly TRBD2 on 6 matching bases. Germline V CDR1 and CDR2: SGHAT, FQNNGV. The CDR3 loop spans 13 amino acids. V was pared by 4 bases and J by 8 bases, with 12 bases between. The CDR3 here is CASSSGTGDEQFF. The CDR3 DNA reads TGTGCCAGCAGCTCAGGGACTGGAGATGAGCAGTTCTTC. Full variable domain (rest looked up from reference TRBV11-2 and TRBJ2-1): EAGVAQSPRYKIIEKRQSVAFWCNPISGHATLYWYQQILGQGPKLLIQFQNNGVVDDSQLPKDRFSAERLKGVDSTLKIQPAKLEDSAVYLCASSSGTGDEQFFGPGTRLTVL.

V usage is TRBV7-8 and J usage is TRBJ1-5; TRBD1 is a possible D gene (6 bases). Per the germline V gene, CDR1 is SGHVS and CDR2 is FQNEAQ. This CDR3 is built from 13 residues. The V gene lost 1 base and the J gene lost 10 bases, with 11 bases spanning the gap. The CDR3 coding sequence is TGTGCCAGCAGCTTAGTCGGCAGGGGCCCCCAGCATTTT. This codes for CASSLVGRGPQHF. Looking up the rest from reference TRBV7-8 and TRBJ1-5 gives the full variable domain: GAGVSQSPRYKVAKRGQDVALRCDPISGHVSLFWYQQALGQGPEFLTYFQNEAQLDKSGLPSDRFFAERPEGSVSTLKIQRTQQEDSAVYLCASSLVGRGPQHFGDGTRLSIL.

V gene TRBV4-3 combines with J gene TRBJ2-1; 13 nucleotides agree with TRBD2. The CDR3 runs 16 residues. The germline gives CDR1 LGHNA, CDR2 YSLEER. Trimming at V came to 5 bases and at J to 7 bases, leaving 8 bases not matched to a gene. This CDR3 reads CASSKRGTSGVNEQFF. As DNA, the CDR3 is TGCGCCAGCAGCAAAAGGGGGACTAGCGGGGTGAATGAGCAGTTCTTC.

The chain combines TRBV9 with TRBJ1-3; maybe TRBD1 (5 bases). The CDR3 extends over 19 amino acids. V was cut by 1 base and J by 0 bases, with 20 bases left in between. Germline-derived CDR1 and CDR2 are SGDLS and YYNGEE. The CDR3 region has the DNA TGTGCCAGCAGCGTAACTCGGGACCGACCTCCCCCCTCTGGAAACACCATATATTTT. This encodes CASSVTRDRPPPSGNTIYF.

The rearrangement joins TRBV27 to TRBJ2-7, with 9 bases aligning to TRBD2. With 5 bases clipped from V and 5 bases from J, the junction kept 10 bases outside the gene matches. This CDR3 is 15 amino acids long. Germline V gene data show CDR1 as MNHEY and CDR2 as SMNVEV (reference sequence). The CDR3 is CASSLSTRLADEQYF. The CDR3 nucleotides are TGTGCCAGCAGTCTCTCGACGCGACTAGCGGACGAGCAGTACTTC.

The rearrangement joins TRBV19 to TRBJ2-1; maybe TRBD1 (6 bases). V gave up 3 bases and J gave up 0 bases, with 9 bases separating them. The CDR3 runs to 15 residues. Germline loops: CDR1 LNHDA, CDR2 SQIVND (reference sequence). CDR3 DNA: TGTGCCAGTAGTATTCAGGGGTACTCCTACAATGAGCAGTTCTTC. Translation gives CASSIQGYSYNEQFF.

The chain couples TRBV5-6 to TRBJ2-5, with D unresolved. The CDR3 length is 12 residues. Germline values: CDR1 SGHDT, CDR2 YYEEEE. V was cut by 5 bases and J by 4 bases, with 9 bases left in between. The CDR3 protein is CASSPNRETQYF. The CDR3 bases are TGTGCCAGCAGTCCAAACCGAGAGACCCAGTACTTC. The whole variable domain, remainder taken from reference TRBV5-6 and TRBJ2-5, is DAGVTQSPTHLIKTRGQQVTLRCSPKSGHDTVSWYQQALGQGPQFIFQYYEEEERQRGNFPDRFSGHQFPNYSSELNVNALLLGDSALYLCASSPNRETQYFGPGTRLLVL.

The chain joins TRBV4-1 to TRBJ2-2; D is unresolved. This CDR3 is built from 13 residues. V was trimmed by 1 base and J by 7 bases, leaving 7 bases between them. CDR1 is MGHRA, CDR2 YSYEKL, per germline. CDR3 region: CASSQVGSGELFF. CDR3 in DNA: TGCGCCAGCAGCCAAGTGGGAAGCGGGGAGCTGTTTTTT.

This rearrangement joins TRBV7-9 to TRBJ2-3; D not certain. The V and J ends lost 4 bases and 0 bases respectively, with 2 bases between them. This CDR3 has 12 amino acids. Germline assignment: CDR1 SEHNR and CDR2 FQNEAQ (reference sequence). CDR3 loop: CASSSSTDTQYF. CDR3 nucleotide sequence: TGTGCCAGCAGCTCAAGCACAGATACGCAGTATTTT.

This clone was found a few times. This chain links TRBV6-5 with TRBJ2-1; D tentatively reads TRBD1 or TRBD2 (5 bases each). CDR1 and CDR2 from the germline V gene are MNHEY and SVGAGI. Trimming took off 5 bases at V and 2 bases at J, with 10 bases between the two ends. This CDR3 has 14 amino acids. The DNA for the CDR3 is TGTGCCAGCAGTACCGGGACGGCCTACAATGAGCAGTTCTTC. Protein sequence: CASSTGTAYNEQFF.

The chain links TRBV2 to TRBJ2-3; possibly TRBD2 for D (6 bases). Germline-derived CDR1 and CDR2 are SNHLY and FYNNEI. Between the trimmed V and J ends, which lost 1 base and 2 bases, there was a span of 13 bases. This CDR3 has 16 residues. DNA for the CDR3: TGTGCCAGCAGTGAAGGTCCGGGACTCCCCACAGATACGCAGTATTTT. This sequence encodes CASSEGPGLPTDTQYF.

The table lists this clone with a few counts. V usage is TRBV7-9 and J usage is TRBJ2-5; 11 nucleotides line up with TRBD1. Germline values: CDR1 SEHNR, CDR2 FQNEAQ (reference sequence). The CDR3 covers 15 residues. V gave up 5 bases and J gave up 5 bases; unmatched junction bases: 7. CDR3 in DNA: TGTGCCAGCAGCCAGGGACAGGGGGTGGACGAGACCCAGTACTTC. Its protein is CASSQGQGVDETQYF. Using reference TRBV7-9 and TRBJ2-5 for the parts outside the CDR3, the full variable domain is DTGVSQNPRHKITKRGQNVTFRCDPISEHNRLYWYRQTLGQGPEFLTYFQNEAQLEKSRLLSDRFSAERPKGSFSTLEIQRTEQGDSAMYLCASSQGQGVDETQYFGPGTRLLVL.

This CDR3 is CAWRRDRDYEQYF. CDR3 coding DNA: TGTGCCTGGAGGCGGGACCGAGACTACGAGCAGTACTTC. This chain joins TRBV30 and TRBJ2-7, with D perhaps matching TRBD2 (6 bases). CDR3 length equals 13 residues. Trimming pared 3 bases from V and 3 bases from J, leaving 12 bases between. In germline, CDR1 is GTSNPN, CDR2 SVGIG (reference sequence).

The sample holds a few counts of this clone. The chain has TRBV27 and TRBJ2-2; D might be TRBD1 or TRBD2, each matching 7 bases. The germline V gene has CDR1 MNHEY and CDR2 SMNVEV (reference sequence). CDR3 length: 16 residues. Trimming stripped 3 bases from V and 8 bases from J, with 19 bases between. The CDR3 loop is CASSFTSESRGGELFF. In nucleotides, the CDR3 is TGTGCCAGCAGTTTCACTAGCGAATCCAGGGGGGGGGAGCTGTTTTTT.

The V and J genes are TRBV7-9 and TRBJ2-3; 9 nucleotides agree with TRBD1. Losses at the gene ends were 5 bases for V and 0 bases for J; bases not matched to a gene: 9. This CDR3 is 17 amino acids long. Germline assignment: CDR1 SEHNR and CDR2 FQNEAQ (reference sequence). The CDR3 DNA follows: TGTGCCAGCAGCCCGCGCCGGGACAGGGCTAGCACAGATACGCAGTATTTT. This gives the protein CASSPRRDRASTDTQYF.